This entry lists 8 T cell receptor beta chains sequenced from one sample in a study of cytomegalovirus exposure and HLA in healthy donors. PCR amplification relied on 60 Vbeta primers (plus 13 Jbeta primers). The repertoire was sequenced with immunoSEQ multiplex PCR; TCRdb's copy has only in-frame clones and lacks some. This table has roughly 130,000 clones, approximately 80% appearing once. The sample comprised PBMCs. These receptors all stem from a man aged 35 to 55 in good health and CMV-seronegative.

DNA of the CDR3: TGTGCCAGCAGCCTTACCGGGACACCGAACACTGAAGCTTTCTTT. This translates into CASSLTGTPNTEAFF. V and J are TRBV7-9 and TRBJ1-1, with a weak D call TRBD1 (6 bases). Germline V gene sequence: CDR1 SEHNR, CDR2 FQNEAQ (reference sequence). Trimming removed 5 bases from V and 1 base from J, with 14 bases in between. The CDR3 is 15 residues long.

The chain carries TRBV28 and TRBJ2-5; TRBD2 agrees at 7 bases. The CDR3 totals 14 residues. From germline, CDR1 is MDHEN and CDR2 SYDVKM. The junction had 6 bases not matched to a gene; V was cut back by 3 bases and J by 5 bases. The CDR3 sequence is CASSFLQGGETQYF. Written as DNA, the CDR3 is TGTGCCAGCAGTTTCCTGCAGGGAGGGGAGACCCAGTACTTC.

CDR3 amino acids: CASSQEFGTTYEQYF. CDR3 nucleotides: TGCGCCAGCAGCCAAGAATTCGGGACTACCTACGAGCAGTACTTC. The chain uses TRBV4-1 and TRBJ2-7; 7 bases are a match to TRBD2. The V segment lost 0 bases and the J segment 2 bases; nucleotides outside the gene matches: 4. In germline, CDR1 is MGHRA, CDR2 YSYEKL. CDR3 length: 15 amino acids.

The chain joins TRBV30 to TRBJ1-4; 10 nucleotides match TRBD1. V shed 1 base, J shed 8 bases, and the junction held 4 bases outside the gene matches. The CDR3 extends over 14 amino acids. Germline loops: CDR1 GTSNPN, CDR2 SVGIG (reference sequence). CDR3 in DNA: TGTGCCTGGAGTGCCGGACAGGGGGGGGAAAAACTGTTTTTT. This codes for CAWSAGQGGEKLFF.

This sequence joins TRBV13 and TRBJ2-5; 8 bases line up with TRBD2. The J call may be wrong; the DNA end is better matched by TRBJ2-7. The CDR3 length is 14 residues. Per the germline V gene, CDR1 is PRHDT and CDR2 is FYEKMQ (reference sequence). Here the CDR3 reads CASSSGGDPYEQYF. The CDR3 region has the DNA TGTGCCAGCAGCTCCGGGGGGGACCCCTACGAGCAGTACTTC.

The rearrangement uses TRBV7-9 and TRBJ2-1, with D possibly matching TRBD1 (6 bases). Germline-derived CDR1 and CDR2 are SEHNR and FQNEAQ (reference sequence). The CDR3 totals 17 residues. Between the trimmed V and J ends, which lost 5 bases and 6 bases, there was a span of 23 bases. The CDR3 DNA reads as TGTGCCAGCAGCCCCAGGGACACCGGATTGAGGATCAATGAGCAGTTCTTC. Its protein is CASSPRDTGLRINEQFF.

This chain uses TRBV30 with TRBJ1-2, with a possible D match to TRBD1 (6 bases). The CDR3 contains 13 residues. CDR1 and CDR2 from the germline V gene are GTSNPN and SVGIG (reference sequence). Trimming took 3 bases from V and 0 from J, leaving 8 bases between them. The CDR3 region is CAWSYRANYGYTF. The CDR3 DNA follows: TGTGCCTGGAGCTACAGGGCTAACTATGGCTACACCTTC.

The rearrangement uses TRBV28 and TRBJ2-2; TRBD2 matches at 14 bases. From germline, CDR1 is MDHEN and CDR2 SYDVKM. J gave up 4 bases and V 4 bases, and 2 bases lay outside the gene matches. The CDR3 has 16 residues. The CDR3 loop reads CASSSGLAGATGELFF. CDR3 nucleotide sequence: TGTGCCAGCAGTTCGGGACTAGCGGGAGCCACCGGGGAGCTGTTTTTT.